This T cell receptor (beta chain) was documented in a study of long-term antiretroviral therapy in people with HIV. Notes on the study in general: The repertoire was dominated at all time points by clones expanded before ART.

It was version v3.0 of the immunoSEQ assay that was run at survey level. Data came from immunoSEQ multiplex PCR; TCRdb stores just in-frame clones and leaves some out. Found here are tens of thousands of clones, around 81% of them singletons; the top ten hold less than 15%. The CDR3 sequence is 16 residues long. The ends lost 4 bases at V and 5 bases at J; junction bases unmatched: 6. The V gene's germline CDR1 is SGHRS and CDR2 YFSETQ. Points on this clone: The antigen is not known.

The sequencing here drew on unsorted PBMCs, taken 1.6 years after starting antiretroviral therapy. The receptor was derived from a man aged 35 to 55 with HIV. This chain joins TRBV5-1 and TRBJ2-5; 15 nucleotides align to TRBD2. The CDR3 is CASSPHGTSGGETQYF. The CDR3 DNA follows: TGCGCCAGCAGCCCGCATGGGACTAGCGGGGGGGAGACCCAGTACTTC.